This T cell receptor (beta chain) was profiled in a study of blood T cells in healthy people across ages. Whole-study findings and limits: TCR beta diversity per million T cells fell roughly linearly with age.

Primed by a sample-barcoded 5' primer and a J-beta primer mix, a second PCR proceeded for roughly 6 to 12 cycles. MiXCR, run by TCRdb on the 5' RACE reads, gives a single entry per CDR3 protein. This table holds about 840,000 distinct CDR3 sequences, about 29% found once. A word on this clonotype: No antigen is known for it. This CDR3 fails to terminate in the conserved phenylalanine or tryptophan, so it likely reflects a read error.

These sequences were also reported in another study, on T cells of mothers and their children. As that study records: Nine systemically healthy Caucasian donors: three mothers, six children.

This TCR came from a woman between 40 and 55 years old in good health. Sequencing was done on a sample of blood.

In DNA form, the CDR3 reads TGCGCCAGCAGCTTGGTTCGGGACAGTGGAGGAGATACGCAGTATTAT. It is translated as CASSLVRDSGGDTQYY. The V and J genes are TRBV5-1 and TRBJ2-3; TRBD1 aligns across 7 bases. From germline, CDR1 is SGHRS and CDR2 YFSETQ. The CDR3 consists of 16 residues. Trimming removed 0 bases from V and 5 bases from J; junction bases left unmatched: 9.